Listed below are T cell receptor beta chains from one sample, sequenced in a study of T cells after yellow fever vaccination. TCRdb redid the calling of the 5' RACE reads with MiXCR, one entry per CDR3 protein. The table has about 170,000 distinct CDR3 sequences, 6.2% seen once. Material: CD4+ T cells sorted from PBMCs, obtained on the day of the first yellow fever vaccination. The receptors were sampled from a man between 18 and 35 years old who received the YFV17D yellow fever vaccine. The CDR3 runs from the conserved cysteine through the conserved F or W. Fields, in order: CDR3 DNA, CDR3 protein, clone size, J gene, D gene, V gene, CDR3 length. The D gene is left open where the match is weak. Expanded clones get a size class; other rows say once, few or many, or leave the size out.

CDR3 DNA: TGTGCCAGCTCCCGGGACAGTAATGAAAAACTGTTTTTT; CDR3 protein: CASSRDSNEKLFF; clone size: NA; J gene: TRBJ1-4; D gene: TRBD1; V gene: TRBV18; CDR3 length: 13
CDR3 DNA: TGCGCCAGCAGCAGCGGGACTAGCGTGCCAGAGACCCAGTACTTC; CDR3 protein: CASSSGTSVPETQYF; clone size: many; J gene: TRBJ2-5; D gene: TRBD2; V gene: TRBV5-1; CDR3 length: 15
CDR3 DNA: TGTGCCAGCTCGTCCCTCGGTGGTAGCGGGGGAGATTCCTACAATGAGCAGTTCTTC; CDR3 protein: CASSSLGGSGGDSYNEQFF; clone size: NA; J gene: TRBJ2-1; D gene: TRBD2; V gene: TRBV18; CDR3 length: 19
CDR3 DNA: TGCGCCAGCACCGTCCAGGGGTTTGGAACAGATACGCAGTATTTT; CDR3 protein: CASTVQGFGTDTQYF; clone size: many; J gene: TRBJ2-3; D gene: NA; V gene: TRBV5-1; CDR3 length: 15
CDR3 DNA: TGCGCCAGATACATGACGGACCAAGAGACCCAGTACTTC; CDR3 protein: CARYMTDQETQYF; clone size: NA; J gene: TRBJ2-5; D gene: NA; V gene: TRBV23-1; CDR3 length: 13
CDR3 DNA: TGTGCCAGCAGCTTAGAGGTTGATCAGCCCCAGCATTTT; CDR3 protein: CASSLEVDQPQHF; clone size: many; J gene: TRBJ1-5; D gene: NA; V gene: TRBV11-2; CDR3 length: 13
CDR3 DNA: TGTGCCAGCAGCTTCCTAGGACAGGGTTCCGGGGAGCTGTTTTTT; CDR3 protein: CASSFLGQGSGELFF; clone size: few; J gene: TRBJ2-2; D gene: TRBD1; V gene: TRBV7-9; CDR3 length: 15
CDR3 DNA: TGTGCCAGCTCACCGGGCACCGGAACTGAAGCTTTCTTT; CDR3 protein: CASSPGTGTEAFF; clone size: few; J gene: TRBJ1-1; D gene: NA; V gene: TRBV18; CDR3 length: 13
CDR3 DNA: TGTGCCACCAGTTGGCCCGCCCAAGAGACCCAGTACTTC; CDR3 protein: CATSWPAQETQYF; clone size: many; J gene: TRBJ2-5; D gene: NA; V gene: TRBV24-1; CDR3 length: 13
CDR3 DNA: TGTGCCAGCAGTTTAAATGGGAATCAAGAGACCCAGTACTTC; CDR3 protein: CASSLNGNQETQYF; clone size: many; J gene: TRBJ2-5; D gene: NA; V gene: TRBV12-3/TRBV12-4; CDR3 length: 14
CDR3 DNA: TGTGCCAGCAGCTTAGAGGTGCTCATAGGGGCTGAAGCTTTCTTT; CDR3 protein: CASSLEVLIGAEAFF; clone size: NA; J gene: TRBJ1-1; D gene: NA; V gene: TRBV7-2; CDR3 length: 15
CDR3 DNA: TGTGCCAGCAGCCAAGATCGACAGGGGGCGAGTACGCAGTATTTT; CDR3 protein: CASSQDRQGASTQYF; clone size: many; J gene: TRBJ2-3; D gene: TRBD1; V gene: TRBV4-2; CDR3 length: 15
CDR3 DNA: TGCGCCAGCACCTCCGGACGGTTAAGAGACACCGGGGAGCTGTTTTTT; CDR3 protein: CASTSGRLRDTGELFF; clone size: many; J gene: TRBJ2-2; D gene: NA; V gene: TRBV5-1; CDR3 length: 16
CDR3 DNA: TGCGCCAGCAGAGCAGGGTTGAATGAAAAACTGTTTTTT; CDR3 protein: CASRAGLNEKLFF; clone size: NA; J gene: TRBJ1-4; D gene: NA; V gene: TRBV5-1; CDR3 length: 13
CDR3 DNA: TGTGCCAGCAGCCTCCGGGTCATCTACGAGCAGTACTTC; CDR3 protein: CASSLRVIYEQYF; clone size: NA; J gene: TRBJ2-7; D gene: NA; V gene: TRBV4-2; CDR3 length: 13
CDR3 DNA: TGCAGTGCTAGATTGGGGGGCCTTCGTGATAATTCACCCCTCCACTTT; CDR3 protein: CSARLGGLRDNSPLHF; clone size: few; J gene: TRBJ1-6; D gene: NA; V gene: TRBV20-1; CDR3 length: 16
CDR3 DNA: TGCGCCAGCAGCTTGGGGGGTCCGGGTGGAGAGACCCAGTACTTC; CDR3 protein: CASSLGGPGGETQYF; clone size: NA; J gene: TRBJ2-5; D gene: NA; V gene: TRBV5-1; CDR3 length: 15
CDR3 DNA: TGTGCCAGCAGCCAAGGTCCAGGGGGCGGCACAGATACGCAGTATTTT; CDR3 protein: CASSQGPGGGTDTQYF; clone size: few; J gene: TRBJ2-3; D gene: TRBD1; V gene: TRBV14; CDR3 length: 16
CDR3 DNA: TGTGCCAGTAGGACAGGGTCGGAGGACTATGGCTACACCTTC; CDR3 protein: CASRTGSEDYGYTF; clone size: many; J gene: TRBJ1-2; D gene: TRBD1; V gene: TRBV19; CDR3 length: 14
CDR3 DNA: TGTGCCAGCAGCTTTCGTCGGGCATCTATCACAGATACGCAGTATTTT; CDR3 protein: CASSFRRASITDTQYF; clone size: NA; J gene: TRBJ2-3; D gene: NA; V gene: TRBV5-4; CDR3 length: 16
CDR3 DNA: TGTGCCAGCAGTTTCCTAGCGGGGGGTCCTCCGCCGAAAGTCTCCACAGATACGCAGTATTTT; CDR3 protein: CASSFLAGGPPPKVSTDTQYF; clone size: few; J gene: TRBJ2-3; D gene: TRBD2; V gene: TRBV28; CDR3 length: 21
CDR3 DNA: TGTGCCAGCAACGGGTTAGAGACCCAGTACTTC; CDR3 protein: CASNGLETQYF; clone size: many; J gene: TRBJ2-5; D gene: NA; V gene: TRBV2; CDR3 length: 11
CDR3 DNA: TGCAGTGCTAAGGGACTTGAAGAGACCCAGTACTTC; CDR3 protein: CSAKGLEETQYF; clone size: NA; J gene: TRBJ2-5; D gene: NA; V gene: TRBV20-1; CDR3 length: 12
CDR3 DNA: TGCAGTGCTAGTAAGAGCCGGGGGCACTCTGGAAACACCATATATTTT; CDR3 protein: CSASKSRGHSGNTIYF; clone size: NA; J gene: TRBJ1-3; D gene: NA; V gene: TRBV20-1; CDR3 length: 16
CDR3 DNA: TGTGCCAGCAGCTTAGCCGGACAGGATAATCAGCCCCAGCATTTT; CDR3 protein: CASSLAGQDNQPQHF; clone size: few; J gene: TRBJ1-5; D gene: TRBD1; V gene: TRBV7-9; CDR3 length: 15
CDR3 DNA: TGCGCCAGCAGCTCCGGGACAGGCCACTCTGGAAACACCATATATTTT; CDR3 protein: CASSSGTGHSGNTIYF; clone size: many; J gene: TRBJ1-3; D gene: TRBD1; V gene: TRBV5-1; CDR3 length: 16
CDR3 DNA: TGCAGTGCTAGGCCGGACAGGGGGGGCACTGAAGCTTTCTTT; CDR3 protein: CSARPDRGGTEAFF; clone size: many; J gene: TRBJ1-1; D gene: TRBD1; V gene: TRBV20-1; CDR3 length: 14
CDR3 DNA: TGTGCCAGTATCTACAGGGACAGGGGCACTGAAGCTTTCTTT; CDR3 protein: CASIYRDRGTEAFF; clone size: NA; J gene: TRBJ1-1; D gene: TRBD1; V gene: TRBV19; CDR3 length: 14
CDR3 DNA: TGTGCCAGCTCACCACTCCGGGCCACCGGGGAGCTGTTTTTT; CDR3 protein: CASSPLRATGELFF; clone size: NA; J gene: TRBJ2-2; D gene: NA; V gene: TRBV18; CDR3 length: 14
CDR3 DNA: TGTGCCACCAGTGCGGACAGGGGGCCTGATGGCTACACCTTC; CDR3 protein: CATSADRGPDGYTF; clone size: NA; J gene: TRBJ1-2; D gene: TRBD1; V gene: TRBV24-1; CDR3 length: 14
CDR3 DNA: TGTGCCAGCAGCTTCCTAAACACCGGGGAGCTGTTTTTT; CDR3 protein: CASSFLNTGELFF; clone size: many; J gene: TRBJ2-2; D gene: NA; V gene: TRBV7-2; CDR3 length: 13
CDR3 DNA: TGCAGTGCTAGAGATGGACGGATCTCTGGAAACACCATATATTTT; CDR3 protein: CSARDGRISGNTIYF; clone size: few; J gene: TRBJ1-3; D gene: NA; V gene: TRBV20-1; CDR3 length: 15
CDR3 DNA: TGTGCCAGTAGTAGGGACGGACTTTTTGGGGCCAACGTCCTGACTTTC; CDR3 protein: CASSRDGLFGANVLTF; clone size: few; J gene: TRBJ2-6; D gene: NA; V gene: TRBV19; CDR3 length: 16
CDR3 DNA: TGTGCCAGCAGCCCCAGGGCGTGGGGGGGCGCGGGAGATACGCAGTATTTT; CDR3 protein: CASSPRAWGGAGDTQYF; clone size: NA; J gene: TRBJ2-3; D gene: NA; V gene: TRBV11-2; CDR3 length: 17
CDR3 DNA: TGCGCCAGCAGCCAGCAGGAGGGACATAATGAAAAACTGTTTTTT; CDR3 protein: CASSQQEGHNEKLFF; clone size: few; J gene: TRBJ1-4; D gene: NA; V gene: TRBV4-1; CDR3 length: 15
CDR3 DNA: TGTGCCAGTTTTGACACTCCAGATACGCAGTATTTT; CDR3 protein: CASFDTPDTQYF; clone size: few; J gene: TRBJ2-3; D gene: NA; V gene: TRBV18; CDR3 length: 12
CDR3 DNA: TGCGCCAGCAGCCAAGGTCATAGCGGGAGGTACAATGAGCAGTTCTTC; CDR3 protein: CASSQGHSGRYNEQFF; clone size: NA; J gene: TRBJ2-1; D gene: TRBD2; V gene: TRBV4-3; CDR3 length: 16
CDR3 DNA: TGTGCCAGCAACCGACAGGGGGTCCAAGAGACCCAGTACTTC; CDR3 protein: CASNRQGVQETQYF; clone size: many; J gene: TRBJ2-5; D gene: TRBD1; V gene: TRBV2; CDR3 length: 14
CDR3 DNA: TGTGCCAGCAGCCAGGACACGGCGCTTTACAATGAGCAGTTCTTC; CDR3 protein: CASSQDTALYNEQFF; clone size: NA; J gene: TRBJ2-1; D gene: NA; V gene: TRBV1; CDR3 length: 15
CDR3 DNA: TGCAGTGTGTACACCTTCCGGGGAGGCAGAAGCAATGAGCAGTTCTTC; CDR3 protein: CSVYTFRGGRSNEQFF; clone size: NA; J gene: TRBJ2-1; D gene: NA; V gene: TRBV20-1; CDR3 length: 16
CDR3 DNA: TGCGCCAGCAGCTTGGGGACAGGGGGAAGTGAGCAGTTCTTC; CDR3 protein: CASSLGTGGSEQFF; clone size: NA; J gene: TRBJ2-1; D gene: TRBD1; V gene: TRBV5-1; CDR3 length: 14
CDR3 DNA: TGTGCCAGCAGCGTCAGGGGAGGGGTCACTGAAGCTTTCTTT; CDR3 protein: CASSVRGGVTEAFF; clone size: many; J gene: TRBJ1-1; D gene: NA; V gene: TRBV7-3; CDR3 length: 14
CDR3 DNA: TGCAGTGCTAGAGCAATGGGGAGGTACGAGCAGTACTTC; CDR3 protein: CSARAMGRYEQYF; clone size: many; J gene: TRBJ2-7; D gene: NA; V gene: TRBV20-1; CDR3 length: 13
CDR3 DNA: TGTGCCGACGGCACAGCTGGAAACACCATATATTTT; CDR3 protein: CADGTAGNTIYF; clone size: few; J gene: TRBJ1-3; D gene: NA; V gene: TRBV7-9; CDR3 length: 12
CDR3 DNA: TGTGCCAGCAGTGGTGGGCTCTTCGAGACCCAGTACTTC; CDR3 protein: CASSGGLFETQYF; clone size: NA; J gene: TRBJ2-5; D gene: NA; V gene: TRBV2; CDR3 length: 13
CDR3 DNA: TGTGCCAGCAGTTTCTGGGGGCTGTCCTACGAGCAGTACTTC; CDR3 protein: CASSFWGLSYEQYF; clone size: NA; J gene: TRBJ2-7; D gene: NA; V gene: TRBV12-3/TRBV12-4; CDR3 length: 14
CDR3 DNA: TGCGCCAGCAGCATCACCATGGACAGGGCTTCTGGGGCCAACGTCCTGACTTTC; CDR3 protein: CASSITMDRASGANVLTF; clone size: few; J gene: TRBJ2-6; D gene: TRBD1; V gene: TRBV5-1; CDR3 length: 18
CDR3 DNA: TGTGCCAGCAGCTTAGCCTGGACTAGCGGGGGGCGGGCCAAAAACATTCAGTACTTC; CDR3 protein: CASSLAWTSGGRAKNIQYF; clone size: NA; J gene: TRBJ2-4; D gene: TRBD2; V gene: TRBV7-2; CDR3 length: 19
CDR3 DNA: TGCGCCAGCAGCTTGGCCCCAGGGACCACTGAAGCTTTCTTT; CDR3 protein: CASSLAPGTTEAFF; clone size: many; J gene: TRBJ1-1; D gene: NA; V gene: TRBV5-1; CDR3 length: 14